This T cell receptor (beta chain) comes out of a study of T cell changes during pregnancy in multiple sclerosis. Produced via immunoSEQ multiplex PCR; TCRdb's table is partial and in-frame only. The profile shows over 90,000 clones, more than 85% of them singletons. Per germline, CDR1 SGHNT and CDR2 YYREEE (reference sequence). Trimming cost V 0 bases and J 4 bases, with 17 bases left between them. The CDR3 has 16 amino acids. This chain connects TRBV5-4 to TRBJ2-7; possibly TRBD1 for D (6 bases). Sample: peripheral blood, taken before pregnancy. The TCR originated in a female donor with multiple sclerosis, enrolled in a pregnancy study. The CDR3 protein is CASSLGTPRTVYEQYF. CDR3 sequence (DNA): TGTGCCAGCAGCTTGGGGACCCCTAGGACAGTTTACGAGCAGTACTTC.